This T cell receptor beta chain comes out of a study of T cell repertoires in ileal Crohn's disease. Study results and limitations: High-frequency clones were more common in sorted CD8 than CD4 cells. Clonality above 26.8% at surgery always came with endoscopic recurrence.

Trimming pared 11 bases from V and 7 bases from J, leaving 15 bases between. Germline V gene data show CDR1 as SNHLY and CDR2 as FYNNEI. The CDR3 is made up of 12 amino acids. Points on this clone: The antigen is undetermined.

Eligibility required adulthood, ileal or ileocolonic Crohn's disease and indicated ileocolonic resection. Using immunoSEQ multiplex PCR, the repertoire was profiled, and TCRdb retains in-frame clones only, with some absent. Of about 16,000 clones in the sample, under 95% were seen once. The V and J genes are TRBV2 and TRBJ1-5; D is perhaps TRBD1 (6 bases). The sample comprised ileal tissue. The sequence was collected from an adult with Crohn's disease. This chain's CDR3 is CAAGGGGQPQHF. In nucleotides, the CDR3 is TGTGCCGCCGGCGGGGGCGGACAGCCCCAGCATTTT.